The source of this TCR beta chain is a study of early T cells in non-severe SARS-CoV-2 infection. In the study overall: Bulk RNA taken from unsorted whole blood was sequenced, leaving chains unpaired. The study's findings and limits: Clonotype matching in VDJdb favored anti-spike CD8 responses and did not capture private and CD4 specificities.

This clonotype was observed many times. The antigen is not known. Each single cDNA molecule received a unique molecular identifier. TCRdb passed the 5' RACE reads through MiXCR, listing each CDR3 protein once. The top ten clones hold about 2.1% of a sample with roughly 100,000 distinct CDR3 sequences, roughly 13% of them seen once. CDR3 length: 18 residues. The ends lost 5 bases at V and 1 base at J; junction bases unmatched: 16. Per germline, CDR1 DFQATT and CDR2 SNEGSKA (reference sequence). Sequencing input: whole blood. V and J are TRBV20-1 and TRBJ2-1, with TRBD2 matching 8 bases. The receptor was derived from an adult who was a healthcare worker with PCR-confirmed SARS-CoV-2 infection or an uninfected control (not recorded which). In nucleotides, the CDR3 is TGCAGTGCTGGGCCCCTCCGGGGGGGCAACTTTTCCTACAATGAGCAGTTCTTC. This gives the protein CSAGPLRGGNFSYNEQFF.